The 2 T cell receptor beta chains below all came from one sample that was sequenced in a study of shared clonotypes between healthy human individuals. This table comes from immunoSEQ multiplex PCR, and its TCRdb copy is limited to in-frame clones, with some not included. The sample has around 2.5 million clones, approximately 93% seen once. The sample was naive CD4+ T cells from PBMCs. The subset here: CD45RA+ positively selected. The source of these receptors is a man aged 18 to 35 in good health. Some clones in this sample may be carry-over from other donors' samples.

The chain carries TRBV5-1 and TRBJ2-7; D tentatively reads TRBD1 or TRBD2 (5 bases each). Trimming pared 4 bases from V and 0 bases from J, leaving 11 bases between. CDR1 is SGHRS, CDR2 YFSETQ, per germline. CDR3 length equals 14 residues. The CDR3 DNA reads TGCGCCAGCAGCCCGGGACCGCGCTCCTACGAGCAGTACTTC. It yields the protein CASSPGPRSYEQYF.

This rearrangement joins TRBV2 to TRBJ1-1; D possibly corresponds to TRBD1 (5 bases). This CDR3 region has 14 residues. Trimming removed 6 bases from V and 4 bases from J, with 15 bases in between. Germline V gives CDR1 SNHLY, CDR2 FYNNEI. CDR3 amino acids: CASRPALGATEAFF. The CDR3 DNA reads TGTGCCAGCAGGCCTGCTTTAGGGGCCACTGAAGCTTTCTTT.